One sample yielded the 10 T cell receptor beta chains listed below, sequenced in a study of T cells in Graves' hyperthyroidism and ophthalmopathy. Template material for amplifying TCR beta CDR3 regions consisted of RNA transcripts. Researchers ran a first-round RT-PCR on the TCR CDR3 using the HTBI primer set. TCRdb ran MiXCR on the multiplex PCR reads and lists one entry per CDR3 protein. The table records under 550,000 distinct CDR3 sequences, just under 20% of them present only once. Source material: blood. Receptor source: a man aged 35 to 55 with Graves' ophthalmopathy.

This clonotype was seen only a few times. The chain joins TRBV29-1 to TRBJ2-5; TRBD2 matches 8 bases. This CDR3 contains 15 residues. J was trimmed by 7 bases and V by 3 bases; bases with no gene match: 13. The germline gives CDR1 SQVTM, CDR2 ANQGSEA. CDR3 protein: CSVDRAGTSLGTQYF. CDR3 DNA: TGCAGCGTTGACCGGGCTGGGACTAGTCTCGGGACCCAGTACTTC.

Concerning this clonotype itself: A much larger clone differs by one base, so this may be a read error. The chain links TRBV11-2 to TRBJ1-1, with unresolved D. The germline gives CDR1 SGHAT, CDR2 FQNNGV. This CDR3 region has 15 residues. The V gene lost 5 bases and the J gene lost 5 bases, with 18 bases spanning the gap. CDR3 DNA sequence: TGTGCCAGCAGCCCAGACCCGGTTTGGAAAACTGAAGCTTTCTTT. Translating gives CASSPDPVWKTEAFF. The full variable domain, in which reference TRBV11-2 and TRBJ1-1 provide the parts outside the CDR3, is EAGVAQSPRYKIIEKRQSVAFWCNPISGHATLYWYQQILGQGPKLLIQFQNNGVVDDSQLPKDRFSAERLKGVDSTLKIQPAKLEDSAVYLCASSPDPVWKTEAFFGQGTRLTVV.

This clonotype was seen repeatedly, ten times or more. The CDR3 sequence is CASGFDTIYF. The DNA of the CDR3 is TGTGCCAGCGGGTTTGACACCATATATTTT. The chain uses TRBV3-1 and TRBJ1-3, with no clear D. Trimming shortened V by 8 bases and J by 8 bases, and 7 bases separated the two germline ends. This CDR3 comprises 10 residues. Germline V CDR1 and CDR2: LGHDT, YNNKEL (reference sequence).

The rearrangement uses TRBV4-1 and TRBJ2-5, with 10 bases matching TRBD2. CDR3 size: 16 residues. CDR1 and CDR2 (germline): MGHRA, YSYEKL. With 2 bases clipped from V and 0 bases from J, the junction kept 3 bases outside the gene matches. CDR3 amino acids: CASSQLAGGYQETQYF. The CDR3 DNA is TGCGCCAGCAGCCAATTAGCGGGGGGATACCAAGAGACCCAGTACTTC.

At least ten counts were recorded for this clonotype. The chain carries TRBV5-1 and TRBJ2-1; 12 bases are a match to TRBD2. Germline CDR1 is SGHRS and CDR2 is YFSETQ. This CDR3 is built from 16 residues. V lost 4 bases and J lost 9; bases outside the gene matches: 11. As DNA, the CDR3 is TGCGCCAGCAGCCTACTAGCGGGGGGTGATTCCGGTGAGCAGTTCTTC. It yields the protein CASSLLAGGDSGEQFF.

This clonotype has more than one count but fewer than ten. For the CDR3, the DNA is TGTGCCAGCAGCTTTCGCCCGGACGGGTCCGGAGCCCAGTACTTC. This encodes CASSFRPDGSGAQYF. The rearrangement links TRBV7-6 to TRBJ2-5; no definite D call. CDR3 length: 15 residues. V shed 3 bases and J shed 9 bases, with 20 bases lying between them. Germline V gene lookup returns CDR1 SGHVS and CDR2 FNYEAQ.

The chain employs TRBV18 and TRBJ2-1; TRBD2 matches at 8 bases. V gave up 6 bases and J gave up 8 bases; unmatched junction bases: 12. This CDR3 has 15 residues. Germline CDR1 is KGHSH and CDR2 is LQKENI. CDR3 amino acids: CASSPGLGRSDEQFF. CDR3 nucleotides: TGTGCCAGCTCCCCGGGACTAGGGCGTTCGGATGAGCAGTTCTTC.

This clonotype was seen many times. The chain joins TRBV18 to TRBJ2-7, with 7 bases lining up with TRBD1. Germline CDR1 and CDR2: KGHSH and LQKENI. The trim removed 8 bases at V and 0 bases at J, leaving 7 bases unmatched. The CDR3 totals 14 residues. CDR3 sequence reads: CASSPRTGSYEQYF. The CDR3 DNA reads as TGTGCCAGCAGCCCTCGGACAGGCTCCTACGAGCAGTACTTC.

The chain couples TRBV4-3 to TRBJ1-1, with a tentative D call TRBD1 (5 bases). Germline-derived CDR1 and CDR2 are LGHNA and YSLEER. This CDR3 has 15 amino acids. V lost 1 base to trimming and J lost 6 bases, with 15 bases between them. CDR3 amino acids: CASSQVKGPRAEAFF. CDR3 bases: TGCGCCAGCAGCCAAGTAAAGGGGCCTAGGGCTGAAGCTTTCTTT.

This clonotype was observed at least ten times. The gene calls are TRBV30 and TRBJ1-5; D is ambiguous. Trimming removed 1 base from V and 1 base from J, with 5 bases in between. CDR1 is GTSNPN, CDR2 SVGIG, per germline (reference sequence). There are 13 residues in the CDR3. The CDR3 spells CAWSEDSNQPQHF. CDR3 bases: TGTGCCTGGAGTGAGGACAGCAATCAGCCCCAGCATTTT.